The text below deals with one T cell receptor (beta chain). Its antigen is as yet unknown. The sample comes from a study of T-cell memory formation after mild COVID-19. Overall study: Clustering of TCRs was largely donor specific. Study observations and caveats: Clones that contracted clustered mainly in CM and EM if CD4+ and in EMRA if CD8+. Later expanders leaned CD4+, whereas day 15 to 85 contracting clones were balanced CD4/CD8.

Germline V CDR1 and CDR2: SGHNT, YENEEA. Trimming pared 3 bases from V and 4 bases from J, leaving 19 bases between. This CDR3 has 17 amino acids. 5'RACE with constant-segment primers yielded barcoded, UMI-tagged TCR alpha and TCR beta cDNA libraries. A single record per CDR3 protein comes from TCRdb applying MiXCR to the 5' RACE reads. Here the sample spans some 490,000 distinct CDR3 sequences, 18% being singletons. This TCR was sampled from an adult woman who had mild COVID-19 (a few samples of this study predate the infection). Cell type and time point are not known. The sequenced material came from PBMCs or a T cell subset sorted from them (not recorded which). The chain carries TRBV11-3 and TRBJ2-1; tentatively, D is TRBD1 (5 bases). CDR3 protein: CASSFYEMGPAYNEQFF. The CDR3 region has the DNA TGTGCCAGCAGCTTTTACGAAATGGGGCCAGCTTACAATGAGCAGTTCTTC.